Following are 2 T cell receptor beta chains from one sample sequenced in a study of shared clonotypes between healthy human individuals (dated by TCRdb to the early 2020s). CD8 naive samples were obtained by positive selection for CCR7 among CD45RO-negative cells, yielding a CD45RA+CCR7+ population from which TemRA cells were excluded. Libraries came from the immunoSEQ multiplex PCR assay. Entries here come from immuneACCESS through TCRdb and include only in-frame sequences with V and J called. Some clones fail to appear in such tables; in the studies checked, an unresolved V gene covers under half of the shortfall, and the cause of the remainder is unknown. The sample table shows hundreds of thousands of clones, and about 90% are seen once. About a quarter of the sample is held by the ten biggest clonotypes. Sequencing was carried out using naive CD8+ T cells sorted from blood. The sample's cell subset or site, from its label and the paper: CD45RA+CCR7+. The receptors originated from a man aged 30 to 45 in good health.

The chain has TRBV14 and TRBJ1-1, with a weak D call TRBD1 (6 bases). Per the germline V gene, CDR1 is SGHDN and CDR2 is FVKESK. This CDR3 comprises 15 residues. V lost 4 bases to trimming and J lost 4 bases, with 16 bases between them. DNA of the CDR3: TGTGCCAGCAGCCCCTCGTGGACAGTCGCCACTGAAGCTTTCTTT. Its protein is CASSPSWTVATEAFF.

The chain uses TRBV18 and TRBJ2-1; D gene ambiguous. CDR3 size: 12 residues. V was cut by 1 base and J by 9 bases, with 7 bases left in between. Germline CDR1 reads KGHSH; CDR2 reads LQKENI. The CDR3 protein is CASSPLAVEQFF. Written as DNA, the CDR3 is TGTGCCAGCTCACCACTCGCGGTTGAGCAGTTCTTC.